This T cell receptor (beta chain) comes out of a study of blood T cell repertoires in COVID-19. At the level of the study: Nucleic acid was either cDNA or gDNA, and it came from T cells, B-cell-depleted T cells, or PBMCs.

Using immunoSEQ multiplex PCR, the repertoire was profiled, and TCRdb retains in-frame clones only, with some absent. The data contain tens of thousands of clones, around 85% of them singletons. V shed 3 bases and J 6 bases; nucleotides not matched to a gene: 3. There are 14 residues in the CDR3. CDR1 and CDR2 from the germline V gene are LNHDA and SQIVND (reference sequence). The sequenced sample was peripheral blood. The source is a woman at least 80 years old with active or convalescent COVID-19. The chain recombines TRBV19 with TRBJ2-2; TRBD2 matches 8 bases. This CDR3 is CASSMGTSAGELFF. For the CDR3, the DNA is TGTGCCAGTAGTATGGGGACTAGTGCCGGGGAGCTGTTTTTT.